This entry lists 3 T cell receptor beta chains sequenced from one sample in a study of T cell responses to AZD1222 COVID-19 vaccine. The assay was immunoSEQ multiplex PCR, and TCRdb's table has in-frame clones only and misses some. Seen here are about 150,000 clones, 80% to 95% observed once, and the top ten hold around 2.3%. The specimen comprised peripheral blood, sampled on day 0 of AZD1222 vaccination. The source is an adult in good health.

This clone appeared once. The chain combines TRBV11-2 with TRBJ2-2; 11 nucleotides align to TRBD2. The J segment lost 4 bases and the V segment lost 5 bases, leaving 3 bases of the junction unmatched. CDR1 and CDR2 (germline): SGHAT, FQNNGV. The CDR3 runs to 15 residues. The CDR3 DNA follows: TGTGCCAGCAGCCGGGGACTAGCGGTCACCGGGGAGCTGTTTTTT. It is translated as CASSRGLAVTGELFF.

The rearrangement uses TRBV9 and TRBJ1-5; D not resolved. The CDR3 sequence is 15 residues long. The V end was cut by 0 bases, the J end by 0 bases, with 7 bases between. Per the germline V gene, CDR1 is SGDLS and CDR2 is YYNGEE. CDR3 sequence reads: CASSVAGDSNQPQHF. Here the CDR3 DNA reads TGTGCCAGCAGCGTAGCCGGAGATAGCAATCAGCCCCAGCATTTT.

This sequence joins TRBV7-2 and TRBJ2-2, with 9 bases aligning to TRBD2. The CDR3 contains 18 residues. V gave up 2 bases and J gave up 6 bases; unmatched junction bases: 13. CDR1 and CDR2 (germline): SGHTA, FQGNSA. The CDR3 spells CASSLWGWRGGRAGELFF. The DNA for the CDR3 is TGTGCCAGCAGCTTATGGGGCTGGCGGGGGGGCCGGGCCGGGGAGCTGTTTTTT.